The sample holds a few counts of the clone carrying this T cell receptor (beta chain). Antigen unknown. This sample was taken from a study of glioma-infiltrating T cells. The study, taken as a whole, reports: Very few CDR3 sequences were shared between tissue and blood. Gliomas, especially low-grade, showed above-expected tissue-blood divergence; non-neoplastic patients showed below.

TCR alpha and beta CDR3 regions were amplified from RNA using iRepertoire nested multiplex PCR. One-step reverse transcription and amplification started from approximately 100-400 ng of tissue mRNA or PBMC total RNA. TCRdb used MiXCR to reprocess the multiplex PCR reads, holding one entry per CDR3 protein. The sample has approximately 100,000 distinct CDR3 sequences; around 29% are singletons. Trimming stripped 4 bases from V and 1 base from J, with 10 bases between. The germline V gene encodes CDR1 MGHRA and CDR2 YSYEKL. The CDR3 runs 14 residues. The chain carries TRBV4-1 and TRBJ1-1; D unclear. Sequencing input: glioma tissue, nonneoplastic brain tissue, or PBMCs (not recorded which). This receptor was taken from a human donor with low-grade glioma or glioblastoma, undergoing nonglioma brain surgery, or in good health (not recorded which). Here the CDR3 reads CASSREGGNTEAFF. In DNA form, the CDR3 reads TGCGCCAGCAGCCGGGAGGGAGGGAACACTGAAGCTTTCTTT.